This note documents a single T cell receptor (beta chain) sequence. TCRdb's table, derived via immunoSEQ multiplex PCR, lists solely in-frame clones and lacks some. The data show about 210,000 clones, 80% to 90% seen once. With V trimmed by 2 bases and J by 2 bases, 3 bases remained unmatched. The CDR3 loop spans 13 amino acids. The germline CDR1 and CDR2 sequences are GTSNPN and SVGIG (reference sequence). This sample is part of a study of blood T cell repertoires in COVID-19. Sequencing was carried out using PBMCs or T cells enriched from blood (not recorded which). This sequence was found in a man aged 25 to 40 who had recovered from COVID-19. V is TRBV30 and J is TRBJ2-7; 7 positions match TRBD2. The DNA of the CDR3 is TGTGCCTGGAGTAGCGGGACGGCCTACGAGCAGTACTTC. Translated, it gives CAWSSGTAYEQYF.